The 24 T cell receptor beta chains presented below share a single source sample, sequenced in a study of T cell responses to AZD1222 COVID-19 vaccine. Profiled with immunoSEQ multiplex PCR; TCRdb holds only in-frame clones, not every one. The sample carries 120,000 or so clones, approximately 90% recorded once. The material was peripheral blood, obtained on day 0 of AZD1222 vaccination. Receptor source: an adult in good health.

The rearrangement links TRBV5-5 to TRBJ2-7; no definite D call. This CDR3 region has 11 residues. V was trimmed by 0 bases and J by 4 bases, leaving 2 bases between them. Germline-derived CDR1 and CDR2 are SGHKS and YYEKEE (reference sequence). The DNA for the CDR3 is TGTGCCAGCAGCTTGGGATACGAGCAGTACTTC. Translated: CASSLGYEQYF.

The rearrangement joins TRBV6-5 to TRBJ2-2; 8 nucleotides line up with TRBD2. Germline V lookup: CDR1 MNHEY, CDR2 SVGAGI. V was pared by 0 bases and J by 1 base, with 1 base of the junction left unmatched. This CDR3 is 16 amino acids long. The CDR3 DNA sequence: TGTGCCAGCAGTTACTCGAGCGGGGGGAACACCGGGGAGCTGTTTTTT. This gives the protein CASSYSSGGNTGELFF.

A few counts support this clone. This chain joins TRBV7-9 and TRBJ2-5; the D is unclear. Germline-derived CDR1 and CDR2 are SEHNR and FQNEAQ (reference sequence). The CDR3 sequence is 13 residues long. The V and J ends lost 2 bases and 2 bases respectively, with 6 bases between them. Written as DNA, the CDR3 is TGTGCCAGCAGCTTAAACCAGCAAGAGACCCAGTACTTC. This codes for CASSLNQQETQYF.

This chain connects TRBV14 to TRBJ2-3; unclear D gene. Trimming took off 2 bases at V and 2 bases at J, with 11 bases between the two ends. Per the germline V gene, CDR1 is SGHDN and CDR2 is FVKESK. There are 15 residues in the CDR3. This CDR3 reads CASSQFSRPTDTQYF. In nucleotides, the CDR3 is TGTGCCAGCAGCCAATTTTCGCGGCCCACAGATACGCAGTATTTT.

This sequence joins TRBV24-1 and TRBJ2-4, with 7 bases identical to TRBD2. CDR3 length: 16 residues. Germline V gene sequence: CDR1 KGHDR, CDR2 SFDVKD. V lost 9 bases to trimming and J lost 0 bases; unmatched junction nucleotides: 10. CDR3 coding DNA: TGTGCCACCCTCAAAGGGAGGGCCCTAGCCAAAAACATTCAGTACTTC. Its protein is CATLKGRALAKNIQYF.

V gene TRBV2 combines with J gene TRBJ1-2; D may be TRBD1 (6 bases). V was cut by 6 bases and J by 8 bases, with 13 bases left in between. Germline CDR1 SNHLY, CDR2 FYNNEI. The CDR3 is 12 amino acids. The CDR3 DNA reads TGTGCCAGCAGCGTCATAGGGGGAGGCTACACCTTC. It yields the protein CASSVIGGGYTF. Together with reference TRBV2 and TRBJ1-2, the CDR3 gives the full variable domain: EPEVTQTPSHQVTQMGQEVILRCVPISNHLYFYWYRQILGQKVEFLVSFYNNEISEKSEIFDDQFSVERPDGSNFTLKIRSTKLEDSAMYFCASSVIGGGYTFGSGTRLTVV.

V usage is TRBV5-4 and J usage is TRBJ2-1; 7 bases match TRBD2. V lost 2 bases, J lost 4 bases, and 6 bases stayed unmatched. Germline V gene data show CDR1 as SGHNT and CDR2 as YYREEE (reference sequence). This CDR3 contains 15 residues. The CDR3 protein is CASSLRRGIYNEQFF. The CDR3 DNA is TGTGCCAGCAGCTTAAGGCGGGGGATATACAATGAGCAGTTCTTC.

The chain uses TRBV28 and TRBJ1-1, with a weak D call TRBD1 (5 bases). Germline values: CDR1 MDHEN, CDR2 SYDVKM. This CDR3 comprises 12 residues. Trimming left V 4 bases short and J 8 bases short, with 11 bases between. Written as DNA, the CDR3 is TGTGCCAGCAGTTCCGGGACCTCGGAAGCTTTCTTT. Translated: CASSSGTSEAFF.

The V call is TRBV3-1 (or the pseudogene TRBV3-2), the J call TRBJ1-1, with D maybe TRBD1 (6 bases). The CDR3 runs to 15 residues. The germline CDR1 and CDR2 sequences are LGHDT and YNNKEL (reference sequence). The germline V and J ends were trimmed by 4 bases and 4 bases, with 16 bases remaining between them. CDR3: CASSPAGGGPTEAFF. The CDR3 DNA follows: TGTGCCAGCAGCCCCGCGGGGGGGGGCCCCACTGAAGCTTTCTTT.

This chain connects TRBV6-5 to TRBJ1-2; D is ambiguous. This CDR3 comprises 15 residues. The V gene lost 7 bases and the J gene lost 5 bases, with 20 bases spanning the gap. CDR1 is MNHEY, CDR2 SVGAGI, per germline. The CDR3 nucleotides read TGTGCCAGCACCGACGCGCGGGTTCGGGTATATGGCTACACCTTC. It translates to CASTDARVRVYGYTF.

The chain is built from TRBV7-3 and TRBJ2-3; TRBD2 aligns across 10 bases. This CDR3 is built from 15 residues. Germline V gives CDR1 SGHTA, CDR2 FQGTGA. The trim removed 5 bases at V and 4 bases at J, leaving 6 bases unmatched. In nucleotides, the CDR3 is TGTGCCAGCAGCGACCGGACTAGCGGTCCAGATACGCAGTATTTT. Protein sequence: CASSDRTSGPDTQYF.

V gene TRBV29-1 combines with J gene TRBJ2-7; TRBD1 agrees at 10 bases. The CDR3 extends over 13 amino acids. The V gene end was trimmed by 7 bases and the J gene end by 4 bases; junction bases not matched to a gene: 7. Germline lookup yields CDR1 SQVTM and CDR2 ANQGSEA. In DNA form, the CDR3 reads TGCAGCGGGGGGACAGGGGAGCCGTACGAGCAGTACTTC. Amino acids: CSGGTGEPYEQYF.

The V and J genes are TRBV16 and TRBJ2-7; no clear D gene. The CDR3 totals 14 residues. V was clipped by 2 bases and J by 3 bases, with 11 bases between them. Germline loops: CDR1 KGHSY, CDR2 FQNENV. CDR3 protein: CASSQRPANYEQYF. CDR3 sequence (DNA): TGTGCCAGCAGCCAACGTCCGGCAAACTACGAGCAGTACTTC.

V and J are TRBV5-6 and TRBJ2-1; 14 bases map to TRBD2. Trimming cost V 4 bases and J 7 bases; bases outside gene matches: 10. This CDR3 is built from 17 residues. Germline V lookup: CDR1 SGHDT, CDR2 YYEEEE. The CDR3 bases are TGTGCCAGCAGCCTCCCGATCGGGACTAGCGGGAGTAATGAGCAGTTCTTC. This translates into CASSLPIGTSGSNEQFF.

This clone is a singleton in its sample. J is TRBJ2-5 and V is TRBV5-1; D is ambiguous. V gave up 0 bases and J gave up 4 bases, with 7 bases separating them. This CDR3 spans 13 amino acids. Germline V gene data show CDR1 as SGHRS and CDR2 as YFSETQ. In DNA, the CDR3 is TGCGCCAGCAGCTTGGCGACTGTAGAGACCCAGTACTTC. This gives the protein CASSLATVETQYF.

This rearrangement joins TRBV5-1 to TRBJ1-1; D is undetermined. This CDR3 has 14 residues. V was pared by 1 base and J by 1 base, with 8 bases between. CDR1 is SGHRS and CDR2 is YFSETQ in the germline V gene. CDR3 DNA sequence: TGCGCCAGCAGCTTGCTCGGATCGAACACTGAAGCTTTCTTT. The encoded protein is CASSLLGSNTEAFF.

The V gene is TRBV28, the J gene TRBJ2-7, with a weak D call TRBD2 (7 bases). The CDR3 loop spans 14 amino acids. Trimming stripped 5 bases from V and 2 bases from J, with 13 bases between. The germline CDR1 and CDR2 sequences are MDHEN and SYDVKM. The CDR3 DNA reads as TGTGCCAGCAGTGAGGGGGGGCCTACCTACGAGCAGTACTTC. It is translated as CASSEGGPTYEQYF.

V and J are TRBV2 and TRBJ2-5; a weak D match, TRBD1 (6 bases). Germline V gene lookup returns CDR1 SNHLY and CDR2 FYNNEI. The germline V and J ends were trimmed by 4 bases and 1 base, with 13 bases remaining between them. The CDR3 extends over 15 amino acids. The CDR3 sequence is CASSGGRGFQETQYF. The CDR3 DNA reads TGTGCCAGCAGTGGTGGCAGGGGCTTCCAAGAGACCCAGTACTTC.

The V gene is TRBV28, the J gene TRBJ1-2; no definite D call. The germline gives CDR1 MDHEN, CDR2 SYDVKM. V lost 6 bases and J lost 0, with 2 bases in between. CDR3 size: 11 residues. CDR3 amino acids: CASRTNYGYTF. In DNA, the CDR3 is TGTGCCAGCAGGACTAACTATGGCTACACCTTC.

This clone turned up a few times. V usage is TRBV6-4 and J usage is TRBJ2-3, with 9 bases that match TRBD2. The V gene end was trimmed by 0 bases and the J gene end by 1 base; junction bases not matched to a gene: 2. Germline V gene lookup returns CDR1 MRHNA and CDR2 SNTAGT. The CDR3 runs 16 residues. CDR3 DNA sequence: TGTGCCAGCAGTGACTCGGCTAGCGGGGGCACAGATACGCAGTATTTT. Its translation is CASSDSASGGTDTQYF.

This chain joins TRBV7-2 and TRBJ2-3, with 8 bases identical to TRBD1. The ends lost 5 bases at V and 2 bases at J; junction bases unmatched: 9. Germline CDR1 and CDR2: SGHTA and FQGNSA. This CDR3 has 16 amino acids. The CDR3 DNA reads TGTGCCAGCAGCCCGGACAGGGTCCGGGTCACAGATACGCAGTATTTT. Its protein is CASSPDRVRVTDTQYF.

V is TRBV19 and J is TRBJ2-1, with 7 bases aligning to TRBD2. The CDR3 covers 15 residues. V lost 5 bases and J lost 0; bases outside the gene matches: 4. Germline values: CDR1 LNHDA, CDR2 SQIVND (reference sequence). This CDR3 is CASSAWTSSYNEQFF. CDR3 DNA: TGTGCCAGTAGTGCATGGACTAGCTCCTACAATGAGCAGTTCTTC. The complete variable domain, with remaining parts taken from reference TRBV19 and TRBJ2-1, reads DGGITQSPKYLFRKEGQNVTLSCEQNLNHDAMYWYRQDPGQGLRLIYYSQIVNDFQKGDIAEGYSVSREKKESFPLTVTSAQKNPTAFYLCASSAWTSSYNEQFFGPGTRLTVL.

The V and J genes are TRBV7-2 and TRBJ2-2; 14 nucleotides match TRBD2. In germline, CDR1 is SGHTA, CDR2 FQGNSA. The CDR3 extends over 17 amino acids. The trim removed 4 bases at V and 4 bases at J, leaving 5 bases unmatched. In DNA form, the CDR3 reads TGTGCCAGCAGCTGGCAGGGACTAGCGGGAGCCACCGGGGAGCTGTTTTTT. Its translation: CASSWQGLAGATGELFF.

This chain links TRBV6-5 with TRBJ1-3; unclear D gene. The CDR3 length is 14 residues. The V end lost 7 bases, the J end lost 0 bases, and 10 bases lay between the germline ends. Germline V lookup: CDR1 MNHEY, CDR2 SVGAGI. In DNA, the CDR3 is TGTGCCAGCACCACCCTCTCCTCTGGAAACACCATATATTTT. Amino acids: CASTTLSSGNTIYF.